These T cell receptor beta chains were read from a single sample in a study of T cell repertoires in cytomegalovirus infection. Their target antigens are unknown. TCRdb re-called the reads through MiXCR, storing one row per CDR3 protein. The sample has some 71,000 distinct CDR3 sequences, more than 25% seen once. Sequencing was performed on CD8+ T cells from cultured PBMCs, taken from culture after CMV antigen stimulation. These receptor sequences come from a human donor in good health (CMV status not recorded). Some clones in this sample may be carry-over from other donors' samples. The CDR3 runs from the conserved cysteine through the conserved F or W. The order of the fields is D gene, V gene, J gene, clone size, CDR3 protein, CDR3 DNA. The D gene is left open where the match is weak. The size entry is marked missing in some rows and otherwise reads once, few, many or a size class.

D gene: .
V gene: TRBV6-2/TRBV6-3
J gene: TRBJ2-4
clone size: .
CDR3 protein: CASRYEGGTKNIQYF
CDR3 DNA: TGTGCCAGCAGGTACGAAGGAGGAACCAAAAACATTCAGTACTTC

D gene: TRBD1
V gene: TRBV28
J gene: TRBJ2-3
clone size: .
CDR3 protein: CASLPWGTGGTDTQYF
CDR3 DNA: TGTGCCAGCCTCCCCTGGGGGACAGGGGGCACAGATACGCAGTATTTT

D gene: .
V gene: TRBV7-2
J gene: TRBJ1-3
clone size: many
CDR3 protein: CASSLEHGSGNTIYF
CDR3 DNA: TGTGCCAGCAGCTTAGAACACGGCTCTGGAAACACCATATATTTT

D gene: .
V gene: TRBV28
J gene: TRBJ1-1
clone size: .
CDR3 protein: CASITDRMNTEAFF
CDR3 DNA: TGTGCCAGCATCACGGACAGAATGAACACTGAAGCTTTCTTT

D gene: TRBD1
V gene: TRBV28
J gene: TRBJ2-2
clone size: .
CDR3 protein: CASSLGTGNTGELFF
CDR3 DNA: TGTGCCAGCAGCCTAGGGACAGGGAACACCGGGGAGCTGTTTTTT

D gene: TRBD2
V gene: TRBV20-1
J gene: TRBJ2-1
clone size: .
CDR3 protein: CSARVDGGGYNEQFF
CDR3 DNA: TGCAGTGCTAGAGTCGACGGGGGAGGGTACAATGAGCAGTTCTTC

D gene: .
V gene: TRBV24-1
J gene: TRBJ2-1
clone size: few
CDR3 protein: CATSDPNSYNEQFF
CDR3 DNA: TGTGCCACCAGTGACCCGAACTCCTACAATGAGCAGTTCTTC

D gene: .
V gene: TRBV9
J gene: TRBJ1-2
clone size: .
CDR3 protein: CASSVADRINYGYTF
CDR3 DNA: TGTGCCAGCAGCGTAGCCGACAGGATAAACTATGGCTACACCTTC

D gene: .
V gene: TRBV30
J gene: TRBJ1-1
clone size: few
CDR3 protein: CAWSVKGSEAFF
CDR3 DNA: TGTGCCTGGAGTGTAAAGGGGAGTGAAGCTTTCTTT

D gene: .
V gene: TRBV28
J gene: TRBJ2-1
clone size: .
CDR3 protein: CASSYEAARPASGGLYNEQFF
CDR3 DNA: TGTGCCAGCAGTTACGAGGCAGCCCGACCGGCCTCGGGGGGCCTATACAATGAGCAGTTCTTC

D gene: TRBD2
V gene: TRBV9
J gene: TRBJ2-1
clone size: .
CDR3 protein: CASSASGGRDEQFF
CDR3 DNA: TGTGCCAGCAGCGCTAGCGGGGGGCGGGATGAGCAGTTCTTC

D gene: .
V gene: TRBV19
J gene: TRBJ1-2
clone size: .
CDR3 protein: CASSIAGPNYGYTF
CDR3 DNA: TGTGCCAGTAGTATAGCCGGCCCAAACTATGGCTACACCTTC

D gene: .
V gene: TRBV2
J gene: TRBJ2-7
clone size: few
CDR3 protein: CASSEVGQGSYEQYF
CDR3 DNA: TGTGCCAGCAGTGAAGTGGGGCAAGGGTCCTACGAGCAGTACTTC